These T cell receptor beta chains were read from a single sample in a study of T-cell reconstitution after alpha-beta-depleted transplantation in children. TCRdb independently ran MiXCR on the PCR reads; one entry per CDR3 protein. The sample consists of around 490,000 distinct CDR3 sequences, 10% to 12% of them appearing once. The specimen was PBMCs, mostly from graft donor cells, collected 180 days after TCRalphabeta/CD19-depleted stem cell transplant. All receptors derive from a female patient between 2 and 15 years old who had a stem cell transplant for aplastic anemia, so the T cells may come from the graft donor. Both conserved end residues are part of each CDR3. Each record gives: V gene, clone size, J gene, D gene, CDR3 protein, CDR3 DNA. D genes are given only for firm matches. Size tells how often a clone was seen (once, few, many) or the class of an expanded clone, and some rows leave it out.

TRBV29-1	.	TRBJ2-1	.	CSVTQGFSYNEQFF	TGCAGCGTGACTCAGGGATTCTCCTACAATGAGCAGTTCTTC
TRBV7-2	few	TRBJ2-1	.	CASSLGHGHEQFF	TGTGCCAGCAGCTTAGGACATGGGCATGAGCAGTTCTTC
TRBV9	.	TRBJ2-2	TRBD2	CASSVEPSGKVGELFF	TGTGCCAGCAGCGTAGAGCCTAGCGGGAAGGTCGGGGAGCTGTTTTTT
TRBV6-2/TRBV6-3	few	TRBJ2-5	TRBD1	CASKDRGRETQYF	TGTGCCAGCAAAGACAGGGGGCGAGAGACCCAGTACTTC
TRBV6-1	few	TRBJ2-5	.	CASTPRREETQYF	TGTGCCAGCACCCCGCGCAGAGAAGAGACCCAGTACTTC
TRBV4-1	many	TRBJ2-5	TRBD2	CASSNPDRLAGNQETQYF	TGCGCCAGCAGCAACCCTGACCGACTAGCGGGGAACCAAGAGACCCAGTACTTC
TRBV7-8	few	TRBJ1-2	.	CASSSGRDGYTF	TGTGCCAGCAGCTCCGGAAGGGATGGCTACACCTTC
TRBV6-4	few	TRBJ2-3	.	CASSKFPGPSTDTQYF	TGTGCCAGCAGCAAATTCCCAGGTCCGAGCACAGATACGCAGTATTTT
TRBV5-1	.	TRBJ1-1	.	CASSVTTGRNTEAFF	TGCGCCAGCAGTGTGACTACAGGGAGGAACACTGAAGCTTTCTTT
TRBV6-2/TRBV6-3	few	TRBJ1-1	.	CASSYSFGKHIADRYPMNTEAFF	TGTGCCAGCAGTTACTCGTTTGGAAAACATATTGCAGACAGGTACCCCATGAACACTGAAGCTTTCTTT
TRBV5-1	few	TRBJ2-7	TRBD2	CASSFRLAGWGEQYF	TGCGCCAGCAGCTTCCGACTAGCGGGATGGGGCGAGCAGTACTTC
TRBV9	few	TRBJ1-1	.	CASSVGGAEAFF	TGTGCCAGCAGCGTAGGGGGGGCTGAAGCTTTCTTT
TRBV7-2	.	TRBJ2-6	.	CASSLAFGHLVSGANVLTF	TGTGCCAGCAGCTTAGCTTTCGGCCATCTGGTCTCTGGGGCCAACGTCCTGACTTTC
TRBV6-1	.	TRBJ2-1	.	CASSRGNLPYNEQFF	TGTGCCAGCAGTAGGGGGAATCTCCCCTACAATGAGCAGTTCTTC
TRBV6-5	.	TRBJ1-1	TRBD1	CASSYLPGGNTEAFF	TGTGCCAGCAGTTACTTACCAGGGGGCAACACTGAAGCTTTCTTT
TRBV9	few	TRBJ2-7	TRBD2	CASSPGRLAGYEQYF	TGTGCCAGCAGCCCCGGACGGCTAGCGGGTTACGAGCAGTACTTC
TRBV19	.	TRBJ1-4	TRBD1	CASRDGTGREKLFF	TGTGCCAGTAGGGACGGGACAGGTCGAGAAAAACTGTTTTTT
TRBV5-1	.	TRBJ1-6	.	CASSFRQADSPLHF	TGCGCCAGCAGCTTTAGACAGGCGGACTCACCCCTCCACTTT
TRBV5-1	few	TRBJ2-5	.	CASNWDGQETQYF	TGCGCCAGCAACTGGGACGGCCAAGAGACCCAGTACTTC
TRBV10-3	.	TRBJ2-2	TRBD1	CATRQGSGNTGELFF	TGTGCCACCCGACAGGGGAGCGGGAACACCGGGGAGCTGTTTTTT
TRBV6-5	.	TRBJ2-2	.	CASSYGNNGGTTGELFF	TGTGCCAGCAGTTACGGAAACAACGGCGGGACCACCGGGGAGCTGTTTTTT
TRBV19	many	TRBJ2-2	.	CASSRVAGELFF	TGTGCCAGTAGTAGGGTAGCCGGGGAGCTGTTTTTT
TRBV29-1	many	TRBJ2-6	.	CSVQDSGANVLTF	TGCAGCGTTCAGGATTCTGGGGCCAACGTCCTGACTTTC
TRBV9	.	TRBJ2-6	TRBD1	CASSGPGTGGGRGANVLTF	TGTGCCAGCAGCGGCCCCGGGACAGGGGGCGGGAGGGGGGCCAACGTCCTGACTTTC
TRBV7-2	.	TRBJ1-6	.	CASSLDFRGRSNSPLHF	TGTGCCAGCAGCTTGGACTTCAGGGGCCGCAGCAATTCACCCCTCCACTTT
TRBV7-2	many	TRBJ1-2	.	CASRLGGSNYGYTF	TGTGCCAGCAGGTTGGGGGGTTCTAACTATGGCTACACCTTC
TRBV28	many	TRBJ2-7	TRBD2	CASSPGLAGTAYEQYF	TGTGCCAGCAGTCCTGGACTAGCGGGAACCGCCTACGAGCAGTACTTC
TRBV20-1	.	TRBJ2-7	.	CSASREALHEQYF	TGCAGTGCTAGCAGGGAGGCGCTGCACGAGCAGTACTTC
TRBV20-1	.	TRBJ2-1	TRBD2	CSARVLAGTYNEQFF	TGCAGTGCTAGAGTACTAGCGGGAACCTACAATGAGCAGTTCTTC
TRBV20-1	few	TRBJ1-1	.	CSAPRETEAFF	TGCAGTGCCCCCAGGGAAACTGAAGCTTTCTTT
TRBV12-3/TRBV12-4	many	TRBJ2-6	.	CALYGGANVLTF	TGTGCCCTTTACGGTGGGGCCAACGTCCTGACTTTC
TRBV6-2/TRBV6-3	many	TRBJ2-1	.	CASSYDYNEQFF	TGTGCCAGCAGTTACGACTACAATGAGCAGTTCTTC
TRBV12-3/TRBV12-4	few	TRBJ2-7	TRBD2	CASSRTSGNYEQYF	TGTGCCAGCAGTCGGACTAGCGGCAACTACGAGCAGTACTTC
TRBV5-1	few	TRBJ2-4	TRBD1	CASSFSTGDHQYF	TGCGCCAGCAGCTTTTCGACAGGGGACCATCAGTACTTC
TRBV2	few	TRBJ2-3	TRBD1	CASRGQTVSTDTQYF	TGTGCCAGCAGGGGACAGACCGTAAGCACAGATACGCAGTATTTT
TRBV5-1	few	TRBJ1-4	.	CASSLAGTPNEKLFF	TGCGCCAGCAGCTTGGCCGGGACACCTAATGAAAAACTGTTTTTT
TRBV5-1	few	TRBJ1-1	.	CASTPEARNTEAFF	TGCGCCAGCACCCCGGAGGCCCGGAACACTGAAGCTTTCTTT
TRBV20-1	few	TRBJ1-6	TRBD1	CSAREHRGQGDSPLHF	TGCAGTGCTAGAGAGCACAGGGGTCAAGGTGATTCACCCCTCCACTTT
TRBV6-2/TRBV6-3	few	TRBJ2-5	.	CASSRGGYYETQYF	TGTGCCAGCAGCAGAGGCGGCTATTATGAGACCCAGTACTTC
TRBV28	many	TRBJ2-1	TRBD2	CASSLLGKREANEQFF	TGTGCCAGCAGTTTATTGGGAAAGCGGGAGGCGAATGAGCAGTTCTTC
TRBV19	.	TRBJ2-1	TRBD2	CASSRGGNIQFF	TGTGCCAGTAGCCGGGGGGGAAATATCCAGTTCTTC
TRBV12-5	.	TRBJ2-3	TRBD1	CASGRGQSTGTQYF	TGTGCTAGTGGTCGGGGACAGTCCACAGGTACGCAGTATTTT
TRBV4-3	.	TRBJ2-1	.	CASSPAPTYNEQFF	TGCGCCAGCAGCCCCGCCCCAACCTACAATGAGCAGTTCTTC
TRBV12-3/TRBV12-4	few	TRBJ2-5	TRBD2	CASRPGGVETQYF	TGTGCCAGCCGACCGGGGGGGGTTGAGACCCAGTACTTC
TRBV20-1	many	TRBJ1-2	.	CSAQNYGGDYGYTF	TGCAGTGCCCAGAATTACGGGGGGGACTATGGCTACACCTTC
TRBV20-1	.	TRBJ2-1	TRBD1	CSAQDRGRYNEQFF	TGCAGTGCGCAAGACAGGGGGCGGTACAATGAGCAGTTCTTC
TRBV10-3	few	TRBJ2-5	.	CAISRGGETQYF	TGTGCCATCAGCAGGGGAGGCGAGACCCAGTACTTC
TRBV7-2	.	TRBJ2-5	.	CASSPTGNGYQETQYF	TGTGCCAGCAGCCCAACGGGGAACGGGTACCAAGAGACCCAGTACTTC
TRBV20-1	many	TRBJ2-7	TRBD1	CSAADRGQPYEQYF	TGCAGTGCTGCGGACAGGGGGCAGCCGTACGAGCAGTACTTC
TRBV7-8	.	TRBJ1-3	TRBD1	CASSLGPGQGIIPSGNTIYF	TGTGCCAGCAGCTTAGGTCCGGGACAGGGAATTATACCCTCTGGAAACACCATATATTTT
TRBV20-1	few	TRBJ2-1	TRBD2	CSARTITLARANEQFF	TGCAGTGCTAGAACGATAACACTAGCGCGGGCCAATGAGCAGTTCTTC
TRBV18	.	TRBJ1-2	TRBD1	CASSLGTGDSNYGYTF	TGTGCCAGCTCACTCGGGACAGGGGATTCTAACTATGGCTACACCTTC
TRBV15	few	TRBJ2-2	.	CATSRALLDTGELFF	TGTGCCACCAGCAGAGCCCTACTAGACACCGGGGAGCTGTTTTTT
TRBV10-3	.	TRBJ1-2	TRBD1	CAISDGQGDYGYTF	TGTGCCATCAGTGACGGACAGGGCGACTATGGCTACACCTTC
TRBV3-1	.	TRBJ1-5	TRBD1	CASSQADRGGNQPQHF	TGTGCCAGCAGCCAAGCAGACAGGGGTGGCAATCAGCCCCAGCATTTT
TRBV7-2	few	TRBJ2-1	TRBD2	CASLLAGFDEQFF	TGTGCCAGCCTACTAGCGGGGTTCGATGAGCAGTTCTTC
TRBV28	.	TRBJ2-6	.	CASSFRQRGANVLTF	TGTGCCAGCAGTTTTCGACAGAGGGGGGCCAACGTCCTGACTTTC